The T cell receptor beta chain described here comes from a study of blood T cell repertoires in COVID-19. Study details: Donors in the United States, Italy and Spain gave samples during acute or convalescent COVID-19. Sample material is recorded as cDNA or gDNA derived from T cells, B-cell-depleted T cells, or PBMCs.

Germline CDR1 is SGHTA and CDR2 is FQGNSA. With V trimmed by 4 bases and J by 6 bases, 8 bases remained unmatched. The CDR3 covers 15 residues. In the source study's methods: Amplification of reference gene primers was used by the study to estimate nucleated cell counts. Method: immunoSEQ multiplex PCR; TCRdb's copy keeps in-frame clones and lacks some. V, J and clone size reflect that table, while D and trimming were determined from the DNA. Of about 90,000 clones in the sample, roughly 90% were seen once. Specimen: peripheral blood. The chain links TRBV7-2 to TRBJ1-2; 10 bases map to TRBD1. The TCR was taken from a woman in her seventies with acute or convalescent COVID-19. The CDR3 region is CASSSATGGRHGYTF. For the CDR3, the DNA is TGTGCCAGCAGCTCCGCGACAGGGGGCCGTCATGGCTACACCTTC.